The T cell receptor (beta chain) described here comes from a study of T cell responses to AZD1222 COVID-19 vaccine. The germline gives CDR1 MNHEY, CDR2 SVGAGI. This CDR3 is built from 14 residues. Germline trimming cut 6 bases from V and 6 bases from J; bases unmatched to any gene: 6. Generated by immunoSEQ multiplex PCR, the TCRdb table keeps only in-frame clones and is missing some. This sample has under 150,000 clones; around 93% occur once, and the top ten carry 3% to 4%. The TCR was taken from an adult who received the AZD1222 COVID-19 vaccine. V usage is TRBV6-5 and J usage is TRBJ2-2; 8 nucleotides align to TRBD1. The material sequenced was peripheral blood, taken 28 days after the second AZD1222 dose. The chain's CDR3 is CASSRGPRSGELFF. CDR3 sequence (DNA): TGTGCCAGCAGCAGGGGGCCGAGGTCCGGGGAGCTGTTTTTT.